This is a list of T cell receptor beta chains from one sample in a study of blood T cell repertoires in COVID-19. Sequencing was performed with immunoSEQ multiplex PCR; in TCRdb, only in-frame clones are kept and a portion is missing. The repertoire holds about 98,000 clones, with about 84% as singletons. The specimen was peripheral blood. Receptor source: a woman at least 80 years old with acute or convalescent COVID-19. Each CDR3 is given with its conserved first and last residue. D genes are given only for firm matches. A clone size is listed for some rows: how often the clone was seen (once, few, many), or a class if it is expanded.

j_call v_call d_call clone_size cdr3_aa cdr3_nt
TRBJ2-2 TRBV5-4 . . CASSLGDAFGELFF TGTGCCAGCAGCCTCGGTGATGCCTTCGGGGAGCTGTTTTTT
TRBJ1-1 TRBV5-6 . . CASSLDWGRNTEAFF TGTGCCAGCAGCTTGGACTGGGGGCGCAACACTGAAGCTTTCTTT
TRBJ2-3 TRBV19 TRBD2 . CASSDPYSGGTDTQYF TGTGCCAGTAGTGACCCCTATAGCGGGGGGACCGATACGCAGTATTTT
TRBJ1-3 TRBV5-6 TRBD1 few CASSLGRTGTLSGNTIYF TGTGCCAGCAGCTTGGGCCGGACAGGGACCCTCTCTGGAAACACCATATATTTT
TRBJ2-3 TRBV11-2 TRBD1 . CASSRRGLTDTQYF TGTGCCAGCAGCCGCAGGGGGCTCACAGATACGCAGTATTTT
TRBJ2-2 TRBV3-1/TRBV3-2 . . CASSQEPGVRELFF TGTGCCAGCAGCCAAGAACCGGGGGTCCGGGAGCTGTTTTTT
TRBJ1-1 TRBV2 . . CASSGNRPGTEAFF TGTGCCAGCAGTGGCAACAGGCCGGGCACTGAAGCTTTCTTT
TRBJ1-5 TRBV24-1 TRBD1 . CATSDGPGQGDQAQHF TGTGCCACCAGTGATGGGCCGGGACAGGGAGATCAAGCCCAGCATTTT
TRBJ2-1 TRBV28 TRBD2 . CASHSGGPYNEQFF TGTGCCAGCCACAGCGGGGGGCCTTACAATGAGCAGTTCTTC
TRBJ1-2 TRBV11-2 TRBD1 medium-sized CASSLTGGYGYTF TGTGCCAGCAGCTTAACAGGGGGGTATGGCTACACCTTC
TRBJ1-1 TRBV5-1 . . CASSFQVNTEAFF TGCGCCAGCAGCTTTCAGGTGAACACTGAAGCTTTCTTT
TRBJ1-4 TRBV19 . once CARTERLLTLSFNEKLFF TGTGCCAGGACAGAACGTTTACTCACCCTCTCTTTTAATGAAAAACTGTTTTTT
TRBJ2-3 TRBV6-5 TRBD1 . CASSPTGTGGDTQYF TGTGCCAGCAGCCCCACCGGGACAGGTGGAGATACGCAGTATTTT
TRBJ2-1 TRBV19 TRBD1 . CASSIDRQGNYNEQFF TGTGCCAGTAGTATAGATCGACAGGGAAATTACAATGAGCAGTTCTTC
TRBJ2-5 TRBV2 TRBD2 . CASSGSSGRETQYF TGTGCCAGCAGTGGGTCTAGCGGGAGGGAGACCCAGTACTTC
TRBJ1-2 TRBV7-2 TRBD1 few CASSSQGTDGYTF TGTGCCAGCAGCTCACAGGGGACTGATGGCTACACCTTC
TRBJ2-3 TRBV18 . . CASSPLPGDTQYF TGTGCCAGCTCACCACTCCCAGGGGATACGCAGTATTTT
TRBJ1-5 TRBV2 . . CASKPGTSDQPQHF TGTGCCAGCAAGCCCGGGACATCAGATCAGCCCCAGCATTTT
TRBJ2-1 TRBV5-1 TRBD2 . CASSLGSSGGTSYNEQFF TGCGCCAGCAGCTTGGGGTCCAGCGGGGGGACCTCCTACAATGAGCAGTTCTTC
TRBJ1-6 TRBV7-2 . . CASSAALVSAPLHF TGTGCCAGCAGCGCCGCTCTCGTCAGTGCACCCCTCCACTTT
TRBJ2-3 TRBV7-3 TRBD1 . CASSQGQAVGTDTQYF TGTGCCAGCAGCCAGGGACAGGCCGTCGGCACAGATACGCAGTATTTT
TRBJ1-5 TRBV28 . . CASSPPQGWQPQHF TGTGCCAGCAGTCCTCCCCAGGGCTGGCAGCCCCAGCATTTT
TRBJ1-1 TRBV6-5 . . CASSYTGAGSNTEAFF TGTGCCAGCAGTTACACTGGTGCAGGGTCGAACACTGAAGCTTTCTTT
TRBJ1-1 TRBV30 TRBD1 . CAWGGTGGDLAEAFF TGTGCCTGGGGGGGGACAGGGGGCGACCTGGCTGAAGCTTTCTTT
TRBJ2-1 TRBV4-3 TRBD2 . CASSPLTSRMSNEQFF TGCGCCAGCAGCCCGTTGACTAGCAGGATGTCCAATGAGCAGTTCTTC
TRBJ1-5 TRBV4-3 . . CASSEQGINQPQHF TGCGCCAGCAGCGAACAGGGAATAAATCAGCCCCAGCATTTT
TRBJ2-1 TRBV30 TRBD1 once CALARDRGNEQFF TGTGCCTTGGCGAGGGACAGGGGTAATGAGCAGTTCTTC
TRBJ2-7 TRBV5-1 . . CASSPLLGGSSYEQYF TGCGCCAGCAGCCCCCTTCTCGGGGGAAGCTCCTACGAGCAGTACTTC
TRBJ1-2 TRBV10-3 TRBD1 . CAISGTGVGYTF TGTGCCATCAGTGGAACAGGGGTTGGCTACACCTTC
TRBJ2-1 TRBV7-3 TRBD2 . CASSLTSGGINEQFF TGTGCCAGCAGCCTAACTAGCGGGGGAATCAATGAGCAGTTCTTC
TRBJ2-1 TRBV28 TRBD2 . CASVGTSGYNEQFF TGTGCCAGCGTAGGGACTAGCGGATACAATGAGCAGTTCTTC
TRBJ2-1 TRBV19 TRBD2 . CASSPRLAGYEQFF TGTGCCAGTAGTCCCCGACTAGCGGGGTATGAGCAGTTCTTC
TRBJ1-6 TRBV7-2 . . CASSPQGLAYNSPLHF TGTGCCAGCAGCCCTCAAGGACTAGCCTATAATTCACCCCTCCACTTT
TRBJ2-2 TRBV10-3 TRBD1 . CAISEGQGGNTGELFF TGTGCCATCAGTGAGGGACAGGGTGGGAACACCGGGGAGCTGTTTTTT
TRBJ1-2 TRBV6-5 TRBD1 . CASRGDRGFSYGYTF TGTGCCAGCAGGGGAGACAGGGGGTTCTCTTATGGCTACACCTTC
TRBJ2-2 TRBV10-3 TRBD1 . CATHERLLAGGSNTGELFF TGTGCCACCCACGAACGACTACTAGCAGGGGGCTCGAACACCGGGGAGCTGTTTTTT
TRBJ1-1 TRBV28 . . CASSSTAEAFF TGTGCCAGCAGTTCAACGGCTGAAGCTTTCTTT
TRBJ2-3 TRBV6-2/TRBV6-3 TRBD1 . CASSRPPQGATDTQYF TGTGCCAGCAGCCGCCCCCCGCAGGGGGCCACAGATACGCAGTATTTT
TRBJ1-6 TRBV14 TRBD1 . CASSLTGTGRAPLHF TGTGCCAGCAGCCTTACCGGGACAGGGAGGGCACCCCTCCACTTT
TRBJ1-3 TRBV28 . . CASRSTGDSGNTIYF TGTGCCAGCAGGTCTACAGGAGACTCTGGAAACACCATATATTTT
TRBJ1-5 TRBV4-1 . few CASSQERRINQPQHF TGCGCCAGCAGCCAAGAGCGCAGGATAAATCAGCCCCAGCATTTT
TRBJ1-2 TRBV3-1/TRBV3-2 . . CASRPTLGTPGGYTF TGTGCCAGCAGACCCACCCTGGGGACTCCGGGAGGCTACACCTTC
TRBJ1-3 TRBV7-2 . . CASSDGQIHSGNTIYF TGTGCCAGCAGCGACGGACAGATCCACTCTGGAAACACCATATATTTT
TRBJ2-3 TRBV5-5 TRBD2 . CASSLDGGGAGTQYF TGTGCCAGCAGCTTGGACGGCGGGGGGGCAGGTACGCAGTATTTT
TRBJ2-3 TRBV7-6 TRBD2 once CASSLSGTSGGLDTQYF TGTGCCAGCAGCTTATCAGGGACTAGCGGGGGTCTAGATACGCAGTATTTT
TRBJ2-5 TRBV6-5 . . CASSSFGGSEETQYF TGTGCCAGCAGTAGCTTCGGCGGGTCTGAAGAGACCCAGTACTTC
TRBJ2-5 TRBV7-2 TRBD1 few CASSAPGTGGRGTQYF TGTGCCAGCAGCGCACCCGGGACAGGGGGACGAGGGACCCAGTACTTC
TRBJ2-3 TRBV2 TRBD2 few CASFSGLADSDTQYF TGTGCCAGCTTCAGTGGGCTAGCGGATTCAGATACGCAGTATTTT
TRBJ2-7 TRBV12-3/TRBV12-4 TRBD2 . CASSLGTSYEQYF TGTGCCAGCAGTTTGGGGACTAGCTACGAGCAGTACTTC
TRBJ1-4 TRBV28 TRBD1 . CASSPQPGQGAATNEKLFF TGTGCCAGCAGTCCACAGCCGGGACAGGGGGCTGCAACTAATGAAAAACTGTTTTTT
TRBJ1-2 TRBV7-2 . once CASSPGGGYGYTF TGTGCCAGCAGCCCCGGGGGAGGATATGGCTACACCTTC